The entry below describes one T cell receptor (beta chain). No antigen is known for it. These data come from a study of regulatory T cells in long-lasting Graves disease. Investigators prepared the TCR beta libraries by applying iRepertoire HTBI primers and Arm-PCR of CDR3 regions. As originally analysed: Sample data revealed approximately 62 TRBV and about 15 TRBJ segments. Each CDR3 protein gets one entry after TCRdb re-called the multiplex PCR reads with MiXCR. It is TCRdb's table, rather than the study itself, that gives the V and J calls and clone size. The sample includes some 430,000 distinct CDR3 sequences, under 25% of them seen just once. Sample time point: persistent/refractory GD, antithyroid drugs over 5 years with positive TRAb. PBMCs were the source of the RNA used for TCR sequencing. Patients were enrolled at an endocrinology department in Xi'an, China. Study outcomes and limitations: Graves' patients with persistent disease showed TCR diversity lower than patients newly diagnosed. Persistent disease samples used TRBV28, TRBJ1-2 and TRBJ2-5 preferentially.

Germline values: CDR1 MNHNS, CDR2 SASEGT. Between the trimmed V and J ends, which lost 2 bases and 8 bases, there was a span of 15 bases. The CDR3 sequence is 14 residues long. Source: peripheral blood mononuclear cells (PBMCs), taken when the disease was refractory, from a patient treated with antithyroid drugs. V gene TRBV6-1 combines with J gene TRBJ1-2; D remains unclear. This clonotype was obtained from a female donor with Graves disease. The CDR3 loop reads CASSEFLVDSGYTF. CDR3 nucleotide sequence: TGTGCCAGCAGTGAATTCCTAGTAGACTCCGGCTACACCTTC.